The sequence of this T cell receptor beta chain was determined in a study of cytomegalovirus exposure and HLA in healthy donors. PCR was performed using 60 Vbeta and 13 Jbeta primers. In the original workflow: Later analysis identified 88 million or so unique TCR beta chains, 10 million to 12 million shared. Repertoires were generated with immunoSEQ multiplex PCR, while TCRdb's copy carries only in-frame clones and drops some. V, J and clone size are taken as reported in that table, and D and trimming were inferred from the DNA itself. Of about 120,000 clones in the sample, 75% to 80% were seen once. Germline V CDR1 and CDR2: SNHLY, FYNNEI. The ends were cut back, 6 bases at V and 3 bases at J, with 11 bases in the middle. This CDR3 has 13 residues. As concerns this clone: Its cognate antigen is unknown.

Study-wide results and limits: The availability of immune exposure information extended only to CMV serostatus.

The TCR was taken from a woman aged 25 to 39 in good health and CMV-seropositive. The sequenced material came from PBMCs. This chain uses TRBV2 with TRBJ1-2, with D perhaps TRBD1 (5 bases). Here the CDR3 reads CASRPDSDYGYTF. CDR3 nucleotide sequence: TGTGCCAGCAGACCCGACAGTGACTATGGCTACACCTTC.